The 30 T cell receptor beta chains below come from one sample, sequenced in a study of CD8 T cells in Susac syndrome. Reverse transcription used about 0.45 to 1 ug RNA and random hexamers. TCRdb re-called the immunoSEQ multiplex PCR reads through MiXCR, storing one row per CDR3 protein. The table includes 190,000 or so distinct CDR3 sequences, around 93% detected once. Sequencing input: CD4+ T cells from PBMCs. These receptors were collected from a human donor with multiple sclerosis.

The rearrangement uses TRBV4-1 and TRBJ1-1; TRBD1 agrees at 7 bases. This CDR3 is 14 amino acids long. Germline trimming cut 2 bases from V and 4 bases from J; bases unmatched to any gene: 4. The germline V gene has CDR1 MGHRA and CDR2 YSYEKL. The CDR3 DNA reads TGCGCCAGCAGCCAAACGACAGGGAGCACTGAAGCTTTCTTT. Translating gives CASSQTTGSTEAFF.

The V and J genes are TRBV29-1 and TRBJ1-1; the D is unclear. The V gene's germline CDR1 is SQVTM and CDR2 ANQGSEA. CDR3 length: 12 residues. V gave up 7 bases and J gave up 0 bases, with 9 bases separating them. CDR3 sequence: CSGTLMNTEAFF. The CDR3 bases are TGCAGCGGAACACTCATGAACACTGAAGCTTTCTTT.

The V gene is TRBV7-2, the J gene TRBJ1-1; TRBD1 matches 10 bases. CDR1 and CDR2 from the germline V gene are SGHTA and FQGNSA. V was clipped by 1 base and J by 3 bases; unmatched bases: 2. The CDR3 length is 15 residues. CDR3 sequence: CASSLDGTGDTEAFF. The CDR3, as DNA: TGTGCCAGCAGCTTAGACGGGACAGGGGACACTGAAGCTTTCTTT.

The chain links TRBV29-1 to TRBJ2-3, with D uncertain. Germline V gene sequence: CDR1 SQVTM, CDR2 ANQGSEA. The CDR3 is 11 residues long. Trimming stripped 8 bases from V and 5 bases from J, with 11 bases between. The CDR3: CSSEWGDTQYF. Here the CDR3 DNA reads TGCAGCTCCGAATGGGGAGATACGCAGTATTTT.

J is TRBJ2-7 and V is TRBV24-1, with a tentative D call TRBD1 (6 bases). Trimming left V 3 bases short and J 2 bases short, with 10 bases between. Germline CDR1 reads KGHDR; CDR2 reads SFDVKD. The CDR3 is 14 residues long. The chain's CDR3 is CATSDMDSPYEQYF. CDR3 nucleotides: TGTGCCACCAGTGATATGGACAGCCCCTACGAGCAGTACTTC.

This chain connects TRBV20-1 to TRBJ2-1, with 11 bases lining up with TRBD2. Germline lookup yields CDR1 DFQATT and CDR2 SNEGSKA (reference sequence). The length of the CDR3 is 18 residues. V lost 4 bases to trimming and J lost 0 bases; unmatched junction nucleotides: 11. The CDR3, as DNA: TGCAGTGCTACCCGCCATGGGACTAGCGGAAGCTCCTACAATGAGCAGTTCTTC. It encodes CSATRHGTSGSSYNEQFF.

The sample holds one count of this clonotype. V and J are TRBV20-1 and TRBJ1-6, with unresolved D. There are 13 residues in the CDR3. Trimming removed 5 bases from V and 7 bases from J, with 12 bases in between. CDR1 is DFQATT, CDR2 SNEGSKA, per germline (reference sequence). CDR3 bases: TGCAGTGCTCCGTTCTATTCCAATTCACCCCTCCACTTT. This codes for CSAPFYSNSPLHF.

The CDR3 DNA reads TGCAGTGCTAGAGATGTGAGGCCAGATACGCAGTATTTT. Its protein product is CSARDVRPDTQYF. J is TRBJ2-3 and V is TRBV20-1; no firm D call. Germline CDR1 DFQATT, CDR2 SNEGSKA (reference sequence). The CDR3 contains 13 residues. V lost 0 bases and J lost 4, with 8 bases in between.

In its sample, this clonotype was seen once. The chain uses TRBV20-1 and TRBJ2-5, with D possibly being TRBD1 (6 bases). Trimming stripped 4 bases from V and 4 bases from J, with 28 bases between. Germline CDR1 reads DFQATT; CDR2 reads SNEGSKA (reference sequence). The length of the CDR3 is 18 residues. The CDR3 DNA sequence: TGCAGTGCTATTTTCCTCGGGACATCCTATCCCCGAGGAGAGACCCAGTACTTC. This translates into CSAIFLGTSYPRGETQYF.

The chain combines TRBV3-1 with TRBJ2-7; D is unclear. Per the germline V gene, CDR1 is LGHDT and CDR2 is YNNKEL (reference sequence). Between the trimmed V and J ends, which lost 2 bases and 5 bases, there was a span of 10 bases. The CDR3 sequence is 13 residues long. CDR3 region: CASSQLPPHEQYF. Here the CDR3 DNA reads TGTGCCAGCAGCCAACTACCCCCGCACGAGCAGTACTTC.

This chain connects TRBV29-1 to TRBJ2-3, with unresolved D. V lost 5 bases and J lost 6, with 15 bases in between. The CDR3 has 13 amino acids. Germline CDR1 SQVTM, CDR2 ANQGSEA. The CDR3 DNA is TGCAGCGTTTCAACCAACAGCAAGGATACGCAGTATTTT. It yields the protein CSVSTNSKDTQYF.

The chain recombines TRBV5-1 with TRBJ2-1; D gene unclear. The CDR3 extends over 13 amino acids. CDR1 SGHRS and CDR2 YFSETQ come from the germline V gene. With 4 bases removed from V and 5 bases from J, the gap between germline ends came to 10 bases. DNA for the CDR3: TGCGCCAGCAGCCGCCGGGTAGACAATGAGCAGTTCTTC. It yields the protein CASSRRVDNEQFF.

V gene TRBV5-1 combines with J gene TRBJ1-2; D is perhaps TRBD1 (5 bases). Germline assignment: CDR1 SGHRS and CDR2 YFSETQ. The CDR3 extends over 14 amino acids. Trimming left V 2 bases short and J 5 bases short, with 13 bases between. CDR3 bases: TGCGCCAGCAGCTTACCGGGACCACTGTATGGCTACACCTTC. Residues: CASSLPGPLYGYTF. The complete variable domain, with remaining parts taken from reference TRBV5-1 and TRBJ1-2, reads KAGVTQTPRYLIKTRGQQVTLSCSPISGHRSVSWYQQTPGQGLQFLFEYFSETQRNKGNFPGRFSGRQFSNSRSEMNVSTLELGDSALYLCASSLPGPLYGYTFGSGTRLTVV.

The J gene is TRBJ1-6, the V gene TRBV30; TRBD1 agrees at 7 bases. This CDR3 comprises 13 residues. CDR1 is GTSNPN and CDR2 is SVGIG in the germline V gene (reference sequence). V trimming: 4 bases; J trimming: 12 bases; junction bases outside the gene matches: 9. The CDR3 loop reads CAWKSYHRGPLHF. The DNA for the CDR3 is TGTGCCTGGAAATCTTATCACAGGGGACCCCTCCACTTT.

V is TRBV20-1 and J is TRBJ2-2; D remains unclear. CDR3 size: 14 residues. Germline lookup yields CDR1 DFQATT and CDR2 SNEGSKA (reference sequence). V was pared by 6 bases and J by 7 bases, with 18 bases between. CDR3: CSAAPPVAFGELFF. The CDR3 DNA sequence: TGCAGTGCCGCCCCCCCCGTAGCCTTCGGGGAGCTGTTTTTT.

The chain uses TRBV30 and TRBJ2-4; D is possibly TRBD2 (5 bases). Trimming left V 2 bases short and J 0 bases short, with 11 bases between. CDR3 length: 15 amino acids. Germline CDR1 reads GTSNPN; CDR2 reads SVGIG (reference sequence). The CDR3 nucleotides read TGTGCCTGGAGTAACGGAGGACTAGCCAAAAACATTCAGTACTTC. This sequence encodes CAWSNGGLAKNIQYF.

This clonotype has a single count. V gene TRBV29-1 combines with J gene TRBJ1-2, with TRBD1 matching 8 bases. J was trimmed by 4 bases and V by 1 base; bases with no gene match: 5. Germline lookup yields CDR1 SQVTM and CDR2 ANQGSEA. CDR3 length equals 14 residues. CDR3 DNA: TGCAGCGTTGAAGGCCCAGACAGGGGCTATGGCTACACCTTC. Its protein is CSVEGPDRGYGYTF.

The J gene is TRBJ2-4, the V gene TRBV21-1; the table's D call, TRBD1, was not checked against the DNA. TRBV21-1 is marked as a pseudogene. The length of the CDR3 is 18 residues. CDR3 protein: CASSRNLSDRAAKNIQYF. The CDR3 region has the DNA TGTGCCAGCAGCCGGAACCTCTCGGACAGGGCAGCCAAAAACATTCAGTACTTC.

The V call is TRBV20-1, the J call TRBJ2-3; 9 bases line up with TRBD1. The germline gives CDR1 DFQATT, CDR2 SNEGSKA (reference sequence). This CDR3 contains 16 residues. Losses at the gene ends were 5 bases for V and 6 bases for J; bases not matched to a gene: 15. CDR3 sequence reads: CSAWRGTGTGRDTQYF. The DNA of the CDR3 is TGCAGTGCTTGGAGAGGGACCGGGACAGGGAGGGATACGCAGTATTTT.

The chain recombines TRBV30 with TRBJ2-1, with D maybe TRBD2 (6 bases). CDR3 length: 13 residues. Per the germline V gene, CDR1 is GTSNPN and CDR2 is SVGIG (reference sequence). V was pared by 0 bases and J by 5 bases, with 8 bases between. DNA for the CDR3: TGTGCCTGGAGTGTTCGCGGGGACAATGAGCAGTTCTTC. Translated, it gives CAWSVRGDNEQFF.

This chain uses TRBV20-1 with TRBJ2-3, with D unresolved. V lost 3 bases and J 4 bases, leaving 2 bases between the germline ends. CDR3 length: 10 amino acids. Per germline, CDR1 DFQATT and CDR2 SNEGSKA (reference sequence). CDR3 region: CSASSDTQYF. DNA of the CDR3: TGCAGTGCTAGTTCAGATACGCAGTATTTT.

The chain uses TRBV15 and TRBJ2-3; the D call may be TRBD1 or TRBD2 (5 bases each). Trimming stripped 0 bases from V and 4 bases from J, with 20 bases between. Germline CDR1 is LNHNV and CDR2 is YYDKDF (reference sequence). This CDR3 comprises 18 residues. The CDR3 DNA sequence: TGTGCCACCAGCAGAGACTCACCGGGGCCCCTGGAGGCAGATACGCAGTATTTT. Translating gives CATSRDSPGPLEADTQYF.

The chain uses TRBV3-1 and TRBJ2-2; D might be TRBD1 (5 bases). The germline V gene encodes CDR1 LGHDT and CDR2 YNNKEL (reference sequence). This CDR3 comprises 14 residues. V dropped 4 bases and J dropped 9 bases, with 15 bases sitting between them. CDR3 sequence reads: CASSPSGRGRELFF. The CDR3 region has the DNA TGTGCCAGCAGCCCTTCGGGTAGGGGCAGGGAGCTGTTTTTT.

This chain joins TRBV20-1 and TRBJ2-3; TRBD2 matches 11 bases. The trim removed 6 bases at V and 0 bases at J, leaving 5 bases unmatched. Germline CDR1 and CDR2: DFQATT and SNEGSKA (reference sequence). This CDR3 region has 15 residues. This chain's CDR3 is CSARLAGTSTDTQYF. DNA for the CDR3: TGCAGTGCAAGACTAGCGGGGACTAGCACAGATACGCAGTATTTT.

The CDR3 coding sequence is TGTGCCTGGAGGGACAGGGGGATATGGACCCAGTACTTC. Translating gives CAWRDRGIWTQYF. The chain has TRBV30 and TRBJ2-5, with TRBD1 identical over 10 bases. Germline V gene sequence: CDR1 GTSNPN, CDR2 SVGIG (reference sequence). The CDR3 length is 13 residues. V shed 3 bases, J shed 7 bases, and the junction held 5 bases outside the gene matches.

The chain joins TRBV29-1 to TRBJ2-1, with 8 bases lining up with TRBD1. Germline assignment: CDR1 SQVTM and CDR2 ANQGSEA. This CDR3 has 15 amino acids. With 4 bases clipped from V and 4 bases from J, the junction kept 9 bases outside the gene matches. CDR3 residues: CSVGLSGTGYNEQFF. The CDR3, as DNA: TGCAGCGTTGGGCTCTCCGGGACAGGATACAATGAGCAGTTCTTC.

V gene TRBV20-1 combines with J gene TRBJ2-3; D tentatively reads TRBD1 or TRBD2 (6 bases each). Trimming shortened V by 5 bases and J by 0 bases, and 15 bases separated the two germline ends. CDR1 is DFQATT, CDR2 SNEGSKA, per germline (reference sequence). The CDR3 covers 15 residues. This CDR3 reads CSASGGTSSTDTQYF. CDR3 DNA sequence: TGCAGTGCTTCCGGGGGCACGTCTAGCACAGATACGCAGTATTTT.

The rearrangement uses TRBV20-1 and TRBJ2-5; 9 bases match TRBD2. With V trimmed by 0 bases and J by 5 bases, 7 bases remained unmatched. Germline CDR1 is DFQATT and CDR2 is SNEGSKA (reference sequence). This CDR3 spans 15 amino acids. CDR3 in DNA: TGCAGTGCTAGAGACCCGACTAGCGGATTGGAGACCCAGTACTTC. Translated, it gives CSARDPTSGLETQYF.

The chain has TRBV7-9 and TRBJ1-5; no reliable D call. V was trimmed by 1 base and J by 6 bases, leaving 4 bases between them. The CDR3 runs to 12 residues. CDR1 and CDR2 (germline): SEHNR, FQNEAQ (reference sequence). In nucleotides, the CDR3 is TGTGCCAGCAGCTTAGGAACTCAGCCCCAGCATTTT. It codes for CASSLGTQPQHF. Full variable domain (rest looked up from reference TRBV7-9 and TRBJ1-5): DTGVSQNPRHKITKRGQNVTFRCDPISEHNRLYWYRQTLGQGPEFLTYFQNEAQLEKSRLLSDRFSAERPKGSFSTLEIQRTEQGDSAMYLCASSLGTQPQHFGDGTRLSIL.

The chain is built from TRBV11-2 and TRBJ2-3, with 7 bases that match TRBD2. CDR1 is SGHAT and CDR2 is FQNNGV in the germline V gene. The CDR3 loop spans 14 amino acids. The trim removed 1 base at V and 10 bases at J, leaving 8 bases unmatched. The CDR3 loop reads CASSLGLAGYAQYF. For the CDR3, the DNA is TGTGCCAGCAGCTTAGGACTAGCTGGTTATGCGCAGTATTTT.